This passage covers 26 T cell receptor beta chains from one sample sequenced in a study of blood T cell repertoires in COVID-19. Profiling relied on immunoSEQ multiplex PCR, and the TCRdb table lists in-frame clones only, not all of them. The sample has 100,000 to 150,000 clones; over 75% are singletons. Specimen: peripheral blood. The receptors shown here come from a woman older than 75 with acute or convalescent COVID-19.

Only a few counts were recorded for this clone. This chain uses TRBV2 with TRBJ2-1, with 12 bases lining up with TRBD2. Germline V CDR1 and CDR2: SNHLY, FYNNEI. The V segment lost 5 bases and the J segment 10 bases; nucleotides outside the gene matches: 9. The CDR3 loop spans 15 amino acids. CDR3 residues: CASSPSSGGAGEQFF. CDR3 coding DNA: TGTGCCAGCAGTCCATCTAGCGGGGGGGCCGGGGAGCAGTTCTTC.

The chain employs TRBV6-1 and TRBJ2-7; 11 nucleotides align to TRBD2. The J segment lost 7 bases and the V segment lost 2 bases, leaving 7 bases of the junction unmatched. The CDR3 covers 15 residues. Germline V gene lookup returns CDR1 MNHNS and CDR2 SASEGT. The CDR3 DNA reads as TGTGCCAGCAGTGAAATAGCGGGGGGGCTGAGTGAGCAGTACGTC. This gives the protein CASSEIAGGLSEQYV.

The chain carries TRBV7-6 and TRBJ2-1; TRBD1 matches at 8 bases. J lost 7 bases, V lost 4 bases, and 6 bases had no gene match. This CDR3 is built from 14 residues. CDR1 is SGHVS and CDR2 is FNYEAQ in the germline V gene. CDR3 residues: CASSSATGDNEQFF. The CDR3 DNA follows: TGTGCCAGCAGCTCCGCGACAGGGGATAATGAGCAGTTCTTC.

The chain recombines TRBV6-5 with TRBJ2-3; 11 bases agree with TRBD2. In germline, CDR1 is MNHEY, CDR2 SVGAGI. CDR3 length: 16 amino acids. V was clipped by 1 base and J by 3 bases; unmatched bases: 3. The CDR3 nucleotides read TGTGCCAGCAGTTACTTCGGGACTAGCGGAACAGATACGCAGTATTTT. This gives the protein CASSYFGTSGTDTQYF.

The V and J genes are TRBV28 and TRBJ2-5, with TRBD1 matching 10 bases. The CDR3 loop spans 14 amino acids. J lost 3 bases, V lost 8 bases, and 6 bases had no gene match. The V gene's germline CDR1 is MDHEN and CDR2 SYDVKM. CDR3 amino acids: CASGRQGAEETQYF. CDR3 coding DNA: TGTGCCAGCGGAAGACAGGGGGCCGAAGAGACCCAGTACTTC. The full variable domain, with the rest looked up from reference TRBV28 and TRBJ2-5, is DVKVTQSSRYLVKRTGEKVFLECVQDMDHENMFWYRQDPGLGLRLIYFSYDVKMKEKGDIPEGYSVSREKKERFSLILESASTNQTSMYLCASGRQGAEETQYFGPGTRLLVL.

This clone was observed a few times. The chain couples TRBV9 to TRBJ2-7, with a weak D call TRBD1 (5 bases). Deletions cut 3 bases from V and 2 bases from J, with 15 bases between. Germline loops: CDR1 SGDLS, CDR2 YYNGEE. The CDR3 sequence is 15 residues long. CDR3 sequence reads: CASSAAPGPTYEQYF. As DNA, the CDR3 is TGTGCCAGCAGCGCCGCCCCAGGGCCAACCTACGAGCAGTACTTC. The full variable domain, completed using reference TRBV9 and TRBJ2-7, is DSGVTQTPKHLITATGQRVTLRCSPRSGDLSVYWYQQSLDQGLQFLIQYYNGEERAKGNILERFSAQQFPDLHSELNLSSLELGDSALYFCASSAAPGPTYEQYFGPGTRLTVT.

The chain is built from TRBV28 and TRBJ1-1; 8 bases are shared with TRBD1. V gave up 5 bases and J gave up 5 bases; unmatched junction bases: 7. The CDR3 runs 14 residues. The V gene's germline CDR1 is MDHEN and CDR2 SYDVKM. CDR3 region: CASSLRTGWTEAFF. CDR3 nucleotides: TGTGCCAGCAGTCTCCGGACAGGGTGGACTGAAGCTTTCTTT.

The chain is built from TRBV4-1 and TRBJ1-1; TRBD1 agrees at 9 bases. The trim removed 1 base at V and 0 bases at J, leaving 6 bases unmatched. The CDR3 spans 17 residues. Germline V gene data show CDR1 as MGHRA and CDR2 as YSYEKL. CDR3 nucleotides: TGCGCCAGCAGCCAAGTAGTGGGACAGGGAATGAACACTGAAGCTTTCTTT. Translated, it gives CASSQVVGQGMNTEAFF.

This chain joins TRBV2 and TRBJ1-2; D gene unclear. Germline V gives CDR1 SNHLY, CDR2 FYNNEI. This CDR3 spans 14 amino acids. The V and J ends lost 0 bases and 6 bases respectively, with 11 bases between them. The CDR3 loop is CASSEAGRENGYTF. DNA of the CDR3: TGTGCCAGCAGTGAAGCGGGAAGGGAGAATGGCTACACCTTC.

J is TRBJ1-1 and V is TRBV19; D is unclear. The CDR3 is 12 amino acids. V lost 4 bases and J 3 bases, leaving 6 bases between the germline ends. Germline CDR1 is LNHDA and CDR2 is SQIVND (reference sequence). The CDR3 DNA reads TGTGCCAGTAGTAACTCGGACACTGAAGCTTTCTTT. This encodes CASSNSDTEAFF.

The chain is built from TRBV7-9 and TRBJ1-6; TRBD1 aligns across 10 bases. The CDR3 loop spans 16 amino acids. Germline-derived CDR1 and CDR2 are SEHNR and FQNEAQ (reference sequence). Unmatched junction bases numbered 8, after V lost 3 bases and J lost 9 bases. The CDR3 nucleotides read TGTGCCAGCAGCTTCTGGGGACAGGGGCTTCGTTCACCCCTCCACTTT. Its protein is CASSFWGQGLRSPLHF.

V and J are TRBV19 and TRBJ1-4; 8 nucleotides align to TRBD1. V trimming: 7 bases; J trimming: 11 bases; junction bases outside the gene matches: 15. This CDR3 has 15 residues. Germline CDR1 LNHDA, CDR2 SQIVND (reference sequence). The CDR3 nucleotides read TGTGCCAGTAAGGAGGTGGCAGGGGGCTCATGGAAACTGTTTTTT. This codes for CASKEVAGGSWKLFF.

This clone has just one count. The chain links TRBV9 to TRBJ2-3, with unresolved D. The germline V and J ends were trimmed by 2 bases and 4 bases, with 11 bases remaining between them. Germline CDR1 and CDR2: SGDLS and YYNGEE. The CDR3 is 14 residues long. CDR3 sequence (DNA): TGTGCCAGCAGCGTGTGGAGTGCGGCAGATACGCAGTATTTT. This translates into CASSVWSAADTQYF. Looking up the rest from reference TRBV9 and TRBJ2-3 gives the full variable domain: DSGVTQTPKHLITATGQRVTLRCSPRSGDLSVYWYQQSLDQGLQFLIQYYNGEERAKGNILERFSAQQFPDLHSELNLSSLELGDSALYFCASSVWSAADTQYFGPGTRLTVL.

CDR3 in amino acids: CASIRQGRNSPLHF. The CDR3 nucleotides read TGTGCCAGCATTCGACAGGGGAGGAATTCACCCCTCCACTTT. The chain combines TRBV28 with TRBJ1-6; 8 bases match TRBD1. V was clipped by 7 bases and J by 7 bases; unmatched bases: 6. CDR3 size: 14 residues. Germline V gene lookup returns CDR1 MDHEN and CDR2 SYDVKM.

This clone came up once. The V call is TRBV5-4, the J call TRBJ1-3, with 7 bases lining up with TRBD1. The CDR3 is 14 amino acids. The J segment lost 2 bases and the V segment lost 2 bases, leaving 1 base of the junction unmatched. CDR1 and CDR2 (germline): SGHNT, YYREEE (reference sequence). For the CDR3, the DNA is TGTGCCAGCAGCTTAGACAGGGCTGGAAACACCATATATTTT. Its protein is CASSLDRAGNTIYF. Looking up the rest from reference TRBV5-4 and TRBJ1-3 gives the full variable domain: ETGVTQSPTHLIKTRGQQVTLRCSSQSGHNTVSWYQQALGQGPQFIFQYYREEENGRGNFPPRFSGLQFPNYSSELNVNALELDDSALYLCASSLDRAGNTIYFGEGSWLTVV.

The rearrangement links TRBV29-1 to TRBJ1-2, with D hard to call. Trimming stripped 3 bases from V and 2 bases from J, with 13 bases between. The CDR3 sequence is 14 residues long. Germline loops: CDR1 SQVTM, CDR2 ANQGSEA. CDR3 nucleotides: TGCAGCGTTGATTTGTCAGACTCCAACTATGGCTACACCTTC. Protein sequence: CSVDLSDSNYGYTF.

The rearrangement uses TRBV6-5 and TRBJ2-7; TRBD2 agrees at 7 bases. The germline CDR1 and CDR2 sequences are MNHEY and SVGAGI. The CDR3 extends over 16 amino acids. With V trimmed by 4 bases and J by 3 bases, 12 bases remained unmatched. The CDR3 sequence is CASSSLPSGVFYEQYF. CDR3 nucleotides: TGTGCCAGCAGTTCCCTCCCTAGCGGCGTATTCTACGAGCAGTACTTC.

The genes are TRBV9 and TRBJ1-2; 9 bases match TRBD1. The V gene's germline CDR1 is SGDLS and CDR2 YYNGEE. Trimming at V came to 4 bases and at J to 6 bases, leaving 13 bases not matched to a gene. The CDR3 runs to 16 residues. The CDR3 DNA follows: TGTGCCAGCAGCCGGGACAGGGCGGTTCGATTGGATGGCTACACCTTC. Encoded protein: CASSRDRAVRLDGYTF.

The chain combines TRBV29-1 with TRBJ2-5; 12 positions match TRBD2. The CDR3 runs to 15 residues. Germline values: CDR1 SQVTM, CDR2 ANQGSEA. V lost 5 bases to trimming and J lost 1 base; unmatched junction nucleotides: 5. The CDR3 sequence is CSVNRLAGVQETQYF. In DNA form, the CDR3 reads TGCAGCGTTAATCGACTAGCGGGGGTCCAAGAGACCCAGTACTTC. Full variable domain (outside the CDR3, taken from reference TRBV29-1 and TRBJ2-5): SAVISQKPSRDICQRGTSLTIQCQVDSQVTMMFWYRQQPGQSLTLIATANQGSEATYESGFVIDKFPISRPNLTFSTLTVSNMSPEDSSIYLCSVNRLAGVQETQYFGPGTRLLVL.

This chain links TRBV21-1 with TRBJ1-5. TRBV21-1 is given as a pseudogene. This CDR3 contains 15 residues. The CDR3 bases are TGTGCCAGCAGCTCTCGCACGGTGGTCAATCAGCCCCAGCATTTT. The encoded protein is CASSSRTVVNQPQHF.

V is TRBV19 and J is TRBJ1-5; D is unclear. Germline-derived CDR1 and CDR2 are LNHDA and SQIVND (reference sequence). The V end lost 5 bases, the J end lost 5 bases, and 7 bases lay between the germline ends. This CDR3 region has 12 residues. For the CDR3, the DNA is TGTGCCAGTAGTCCTCCGGATCAGCCCCAGCATTTT. Amino acid sequence: CASSPPDQPQHF.

The rearrangement joins TRBV2 to TRBJ1-1, with 10 bases identical to TRBD1. Per the germline V gene, CDR1 is SNHLY and CDR2 is FYNNEI. The V and J ends lost 6 bases and 7 bases, in that order; junction bases with no gene match: 8. This CDR3 is built from 14 residues. The CDR3 nucleotides are TGTGCCAGCAGGGACGGGACAGGGGCGGGTGAAGCTTTCTTT. It encodes CASRDGTGAGEAFF.

The chain joins TRBV5-6 to TRBJ1-1; TRBD1 agrees at 7 bases. Germline-derived CDR1 and CDR2 are SGHDT and YYEEEE. V lost 4 bases and J lost 5; bases outside the gene matches: 8. This CDR3 is built from 14 residues. This CDR3 is CASSTPRGSTEAFF. In DNA form, the CDR3 reads TGTGCCAGCAGCACTCCCAGGGGGTCGACTGAAGCTTTCTTT.

This chain connects TRBV3-1 (or the pseudogene TRBV3-2) to TRBJ1-6; D may be TRBD1 (6 bases). This CDR3 has 18 residues. V shed 2 bases and J shed 0 bases, with 14 bases lying between them. In germline, CDR1 is LGHDT, CDR2 YNNKEL (reference sequence). For the CDR3, the DNA is TGTGCCAGCAGCCAATGGACAGTAACATACTCCTATAATTCACCCCTCCACTTT. It is translated as CASSQWTVTYSYNSPLHF.

The genes are TRBV29-1 and TRBJ1-5; D uncertain. CDR3 length: 15 residues. V was clipped by 4 bases and J by 9 bases, with 22 bases between them. CDR1 is SQVTM and CDR2 is ANQGSEA in the germline V gene. CDR3 in DNA: TGCAGCGTTGCGTTTGGGGTGGAGGGATCAAGGCCCCAGCATTTT. The encoded protein is CSVAFGVEGSRPQHF.

The chain recombines TRBV6-2 or TRBV6-3 with TRBJ2-3; 7 positions match TRBD2. V shed 5 bases, J shed 0 bases, and the junction held 8 bases outside the gene matches. Per germline, CDR1 MNHEY and CDR2 SVGEGT. The CDR3 loop spans 16 amino acids. CDR3 protein: CASSRLALTSTDTQYF. DNA for the CDR3: TGTGCCAGCAGTCGACTAGCTTTGACTAGCACAGATACGCAGTATTTT.